In this sample, the clone carrying this T cell receptor (beta chain) turned up a few times. The data belong to a study of T cells of healthy individuals. Each CDR3 protein gets one entry after TCRdb re-called the 5' RACE reads with MiXCR. The data contain more than 85,000 distinct CDR3 sequences, around 17% of them seen just once; the ten biggest clones take up 6.2%. Germline V CDR1 and CDR2: SGHRS, YFSETQ. The CDR3 loop spans 15 amino acids. V lost 4 bases and J lost 5; bases outside the gene matches: 11. The sequence was collected from a human donor in good health. The J gene is TRBJ2-5, the V gene TRBV5-1; 7 bases match TRBD1. CDR3 protein: CASSTRQGTGETQYF. The CDR3 nucleotides are TGCGCCAGCAGCACCCGACAGGGCACGGGGGAGACCCAGTACTTC.